These 23 T cell receptor beta chains were sequenced from one sample in a study of shared clonotypes between healthy human individuals. CD8 cells classed as naive were CD45RO-negative and positively selected for CCR7, excluding terminally differentiated effector memory CD45RA+ cells. Using immunoSEQ multiplex PCR, the repertoire was profiled, and TCRdb retains in-frame clones only, with some absent. The sample includes hundreds of thousands of clones, roughly 95% of them seen just once. The sample taken for sequencing was naive CD8+ T cells sorted from blood. These receptors came from a woman in her twenties or thirties in good health.

The rearrangement links TRBV27 to TRBJ2-5, with TRBD1 matching 7 bases. The DNA end is more similar to TRBJ2-7, so the J call may be wrong. From germline, CDR1 is MNHEY and CDR2 SMNVEV (reference sequence). CDR3 length equals 15 residues. CDR3 sequence (DNA): TGTGCCAGCAGTTTCGGACAGGCGCAAACCTACGAGCAGTACTTC. Protein sequence: CASSFGQAQTYEQYF.

The chain joins TRBV7-9 to TRBJ2-7; 8 nucleotides align to TRBD2. This CDR3 spans 15 amino acids. Germline trimming cut 4 bases from V and 4 bases from J; bases unmatched to any gene: 9. Germline V lookup: CDR1 SEHNR, CDR2 FQNEAQ (reference sequence). The CDR3 nucleotides read TGTGCCAGCAGCTCTTCGGGAGGGCCTAGGTACGAGCAGTACTTC. Protein: CASSSSGGPRYEQYF.

The V gene is TRBV13, the J gene TRBJ2-5; D is unresolved. Trimming stripped 1 base from V and 5 bases from J, with 17 bases between. The CDR3 covers 16 residues. Germline assignment: CDR1 PRHDT and CDR2 FYEKMQ (reference sequence). CDR3 residues: CASSLELQSARETQYF. The CDR3 nucleotides read TGTGCCAGCAGCTTAGAGTTACAGTCGGCGAGGGAGACCCAGTACTTC.

The V and J genes are TRBV4-1 and TRBJ1-4; no reliable D call. This CDR3 contains 15 residues. Germline CDR1 reads MGHRA; CDR2 reads YSYEKL. V gave up 4 bases and J gave up 4 bases, with 13 bases separating them. In DNA, the CDR3 is TGCGCCAGCAGCCCTCCACGAGAGTTTAATGAAAAACTGTTTTTT. This encodes CASSPPREFNEKLFF.

This chain uses TRBV6-1 with TRBJ2-7; TRBD2 aligns across 11 bases. The CDR3 runs 13 residues. Germline trimming cut 6 bases from V and 5 bases from J; bases unmatched to any gene: 3. Germline CDR1 and CDR2: MNHNS and SASEGT. The DNA for the CDR3 is TGTGCCAGCAGAGGGACTAGCGGAAACGAGCAGTACTTC. Its translation is CASRGTSGNEQYF.

V is TRBV5-6 and J is TRBJ1-1; the match to TRBD1 covers 7 bases. This CDR3 spans 13 amino acids. Looked up from germline, CDR1 is SGHDT and CDR2 is YYEEEE. Germline trimming cut 3 bases from V and 4 bases from J; bases unmatched to any gene: 3. The CDR3 DNA sequence: TGTGCCAGCAGCTCAGGGGGTAGCACTGAAGCTTTCTTT. This codes for CASSSGGSTEAFF. The complete variable domain, with remaining parts taken from reference TRBV5-6 and TRBJ1-1, reads DAGVTQSPTHLIKTRGQQVTLRCSPKSGHDTVSWYQQALGQGPQFIFQYYEEEERQRGNFPDRFSGHQFPNYSSELNVNALLLGDSALYLCASSSGGSTEAFFGQGTRLTVV.

J is TRBJ2-1 and V is TRBV13; 13 nucleotides align to TRBD2. V lost 5 bases, J lost 7 bases, and 8 bases stayed unmatched. The CDR3 loop spans 16 amino acids. Germline V gives CDR1 PRHDT, CDR2 FYEKMQ (reference sequence). The CDR3, as DNA: TGTGCCAGCAGCCCCGAGACTAGCGGGAGGTGGAATGAGCAGTTCTTC. It is translated as CASSPETSGRWNEQFF. Supplemented by reference TRBV13 and TRBJ2-1, the full variable domain reads AAGVIQSPRHLIKEKRETATLKCYPIPRHDTVYWYQQGPGQDPQFLISFYEKMQSDKGSIPDRFSAQQFSDYHSELNMSSLELGDSALYFCASSPETSGRWNEQFFGPGTRLTVL.

This clone showed up just once. The CDR3 reads CASSTPYRDNYGYTF. CDR3 in DNA: TGTGCCAGCTCTACCCCATACAGAGATAACTATGGCTACACCTTC. J is TRBJ1-2 and V is TRBV11-2; D gene unclear. CDR3 size: 15 residues. Germline V gives CDR1 SGHAT, CDR2 FQNNGV. The germline V and J ends were trimmed by 8 bases and 1 base, with 17 bases remaining between them.

This CDR3 is CASSWGTGGDEQYF. DNA for the CDR3: TGCGCCAGCAGCTGGGGGACAGGGGGCGACGAGCAGTACTTC. V usage is TRBV5-1 and J usage is TRBJ2-7; 12 bases agree with TRBD1. Trimming cost V 3 bases and J 5 bases; bases outside gene matches: 3. The germline CDR1 and CDR2 sequences are SGHRS and YFSETQ. The CDR3 totals 14 residues. The full variable domain, in which reference TRBV5-1 and TRBJ2-7 provide the parts outside the CDR3, is KAGVTQTPRYLIKTRGQQVTLSCSPISGHRSVSWYQQTPGQGLQFLFEYFSETQRNKGNFPGRFSGRQFSNSRSEMNVSTLELGDSALYLCASSWGTGGDEQYFGPGTRLTVT.

This clone occurred once. The rearrangement uses TRBV27 and TRBJ2-1; D may be TRBD2 (6 bases). The ends were cut back, 0 bases at V and 15 bases at J, with 15 bases in the middle. The germline V gene encodes CDR1 MNHEY and CDR2 SMNVEV (reference sequence). This CDR3 has 13 residues. CDR3 nucleotides: TGTGCCAGCAGTTTATCGTTTAGGGGAGGACGGTTCTTC. Its translation is CASSLSFRGGRFF.

This rearrangement joins TRBV27 to TRBJ2-2; 10 bases fit TRBD2. CDR1 is MNHEY and CDR2 is SMNVEV in the germline V gene (reference sequence). This CDR3 contains 17 residues. Trimming cost V 0 bases and J 6 bases; bases outside gene matches: 7. CDR3 in amino acids: CASSLSASGSVAGELFF. The CDR3 DNA sequence: TGTGCCAGCAGTTTATCCGCTAGCGGGAGCGTCGCCGGGGAGCTGTTTTTT.

The V gene is TRBV28, the J gene TRBJ2-7; D is unclear. The V and J ends lost 4 bases and 5 bases respectively, with 18 bases between them. Germline assignment: CDR1 MDHEN and CDR2 SYDVKM. This CDR3 spans 15 amino acids. DNA for the CDR3: TGTGCCAGCAGTTCGGAGACATCGGTGAGGAACGAGCAGTACTTC. As protein: CASSSETSVRNEQYF.

This chain links TRBV5-4 with TRBJ2-3; D call uncertain. The CDR3 consists of 14 residues. V was trimmed by 0 bases and J by 0 bases, leaving 5 bases between them. The germline gives CDR1 SGHNT, CDR2 YYREEE (reference sequence). The CDR3 DNA is TGTGCCAGCAGCTTGGAACGGAGCACAGATACGCAGTATTTT. Residues: CASSLERSTDTQYF. The full variable domain, its missing parts supplied by reference TRBV5-4 and TRBJ2-3, is ETGVTQSPTHLIKTRGQQVTLRCSSQSGHNTVSWYQQALGQGPQFIFQYYREEENGRGNFPPRFSGLQFPNYSSELNVNALELDDSALYLCASSLERSTDTQYFGPGTRLTVL.

The sample holds one count of this clone. The V gene is TRBV7-8, the J gene TRBJ2-1, with 13 bases fitting TRBD2. The CDR3 loop spans 20 amino acids. The germline V gene encodes CDR1 SGHVS and CDR2 FQNEAQ. Trimming removed 4 bases from V and 0 bases from J; junction bases left unmatched: 12. The CDR3 nucleotides read TGTGCCAGCAGCTCCGAACTAGCGGGAGGGCCAGTGAGCTCCTACAATGAGCAGTTCTTC. Translating it yields CASSSELAGGPVSSYNEQFF.

The V gene is TRBV5-6, the J gene TRBJ2-3, with 9 bases matching TRBD1. Germline values: CDR1 SGHDT, CDR2 YYEEEE. The CDR3 contains 15 residues. The J segment lost 2 bases and the V segment lost 4 bases, leaving 5 bases of the junction unmatched. CDR3: CASSPTGGNTDTQYF. In nucleotides, the CDR3 is TGTGCCAGCAGCCCGACAGGGGGAAACACAGATACGCAGTATTTT.

This clone was seen only once. The chain uses TRBV6-6 and TRBJ1-1; unclear D gene. Germline CDR1 and CDR2: MNHNY and SVGAGI (reference sequence). Trimming removed 2 bases at V and 4 bases at J, with 8 bases between. The CDR3 extends over 13 amino acids. CDR3 residues: CASSYVGVTEAFF. The CDR3 nucleotides are TGTGCCAGCAGTTACGTGGGTGTCACTGAAGCTTTCTTT.

The rearrangement uses TRBV28 and TRBJ2-7; D unclear. The CDR3 is made up of 18 amino acids. The germline CDR1 and CDR2 sequences are MDHEN and SYDVKM. V lost 8 bases and J lost 0, with 26 bases in between. CDR3 in amino acids: CASQKFSVSLILSYEQYF. The CDR3 nucleotides are TGTGCCAGCCAAAAATTCTCGGTGAGTTTAATCCTCTCCTACGAGCAGTACTTC.

The chain has TRBV27 and TRBJ2-2, with D possibly being TRBD2 (6 bases). Germline V gene lookup returns CDR1 MNHEY and CDR2 SMNVEV (reference sequence). There are 14 residues in the CDR3. Trimming took 6 bases from V and 3 from J, leaving 11 bases between them. The CDR3: CASSRPGDTGELFF. The CDR3 coding sequence is TGTGCCAGCAGCCGGCCGGGGGACACCGGGGAGCTGTTTTTT.

The V call is TRBV9, the J call TRBJ2-2; D may be TRBD2 (5 bases). Germline CDR1 is SGDLS and CDR2 is YYNGEE. This CDR3 is built from 16 residues. With 3 bases removed from V and 1 base from J, the gap between germline ends came to 13 bases. The CDR3: CASSARLTRNTGELFF. CDR3 DNA sequence: TGTGCCAGCAGCGCCCGACTAACAAGGAACACCGGGGAGCTGTTTTTT.

With regard to this clone: The same CDR3 is also encoded by other DNA sequences in this sample. The chain is built from TRBV19 and TRBJ1-1; no definite D call. There are 13 residues in the CDR3. The V end was cut by 1 base, the J end by 1 base, with 4 bases between. Germline lookup yields CDR1 LNHDA and CDR2 SQIVND (reference sequence). CDR3 amino acids: CASSIGTNTEAFF. DNA of the CDR3: TGTGCCAGTAGTATAGGTACGAACACTGAAGCTTTCTTT. The complete variable domain, with remaining parts taken from reference TRBV19 and TRBJ1-1, reads DGGITQSPKYLFRKEGQNVTLSCEQNLNHDAMYWYRQDPGQGLRLIYYSQIVNDFQKGDIAEGYSVSREKKESFPLTVTSAQKNPTAFYLCASSIGTNTEAFFGQGTRLTVV.

The V call is TRBV7-6, the J call TRBJ2-7; tentative D call: TRBD1 (5 bases). The CDR3 length is 14 residues. V lost 5 bases and J 5 bases, leaving 16 bases between the germline ends. Per germline, CDR1 SGHVS and CDR2 FNYEAQ. CDR3 sequence (DNA): TGTGCCAGCAGCGTAGGGGTGCAGCCCCACGAGCAGTACTTC. Encoded protein: CASSVGVQPHEQYF.

The chain links TRBV9 to TRBJ2-3; tentatively, D is TRBD2 (6 bases). The V and J ends lost 0 bases and 0 bases respectively, with 11 bases between them. The CDR3 is 16 amino acids. Germline CDR1 is SGDLS and CDR2 is YYNGEE. In DNA, the CDR3 is TGTGCCAGCAGCGTAGAAGGACTACTTAGCACAGATACGCAGTATTTT. Its translation: CASSVEGLLSTDTQYF. Supplemented by reference TRBV9 and TRBJ2-3, the full variable domain reads DSGVTQTPKHLITATGQRVTLRCSPRSGDLSVYWYQQSLDQGLQFLIQYYNGEERAKGNILERFSAQQFPDLHSELNLSSLELGDSALYFCASSVEGLLSTDTQYFGPGTRLTVL.

This chain links TRBV29-1 with TRBJ2-3; 13 positions match TRBD2. Germline V gives CDR1 SQVTM, CDR2 ANQGSEA. V was clipped by 1 base and J by 3 bases; unmatched bases: 1. The CDR3 is 15 residues long. The CDR3: CSVEGTSGRTDTQYF. CDR3 DNA: TGCAGCGTTGAAGGGACTAGCGGGAGAACAGATACGCAGTATTTT.